The clone carrying this TCR beta chain was observed a handful of times. Its cognate antigen is unknown. The source of the sample is a study of response to subunit inactivated influenza vaccine. The study, taken as a whole, reports: Each seasonal flu vaccination may recruit only limited new T cells, authors suggested.

TCRdb used MiXCR to reprocess the RT-PCR reads, holding one entry per CDR3 protein. Here the sample spans 600,000 to 700,000 distinct CDR3 sequences, around 15% being singletons. V gave up 5 bases and J gave up 0 bases; unmatched junction bases: 4. CDR3 length: 14 residues. CDR1 is SQVTM and CDR2 is ANQGSEA in the germline V gene. This rearrangement joins TRBV29-1 to TRBJ1-2; 9 bases line up with TRBD1. The clonotype originates from a man aged 50 to 59 who received an inactivated influenza vaccine. Sequenced here: PBMCs from blood, sampled around 15 days before vaccination. The CDR3 protein is CSVRDRAANYGYTF. In nucleotides, the CDR3 is TGCAGCGTTCGGGACAGGGCCGCTAACTATGGCTACACCTTC.